This T cell receptor beta chain came from a study of shared clonotypes between healthy human individuals. Sequencing used immunoSEQ multiplex PCR; TCRdb keeps in-frame clones, though not all of them. The data contain hundreds of thousands of clones, less than 85% of them seen just once; the ten biggest clones take up more than 1.5%. The CDR3 contains 11 residues. Germline V gene sequence: CDR1 MNHNS, CDR2 SASEGT. Deletions cut 5 bases from V and 13 bases from J, with 12 bases between. This TCR was sampled from a woman in her 30s in good health. The V gene is TRBV6-1, the J gene TRBJ2-1; tentatively, D is TRBD1 (6 bases). Sequencing used memory CD4+ T cells sorted from blood. Specified subset: CD45RA-negative fraction. In DNA form, the CDR3 reads TGTGCCAGCAGTCTCGGGACAAAACAGTTCTTC. It encodes CASSLGTKQFF.